The 28 T cell receptor beta chains reported below all come from one sample, sequenced in a study of T cells in Graves' hyperthyroidism and ophthalmopathy. TCR beta CDR3 sequences were amplified from RNA transcripts. With the HTBI primer set, the TCR CDR3 went through a first round of RT-PCR. From the multiplex PCR reads, TCRdb called clonotypes with MiXCR, one entry per CDR3 protein. The top ten clones hold 7.1% of a sample with fewer than 650,000 distinct CDR3 sequences, 14% of them seen once. Sequenced: blood. The receptors originated from a young woman with Graves' ophthalmopathy.

This clonotype was recorded at least ten times. The chain employs TRBV12-3 or TRBV12-4 and TRBJ1-2, with D maybe TRBD1 (6 bases). Trimming stripped 3 bases from V and 8 bases from J, with 10 bases between. CDR3 length equals 12 residues. This chain's CDR3 is CASSFGGHGYTF. The CDR3, as DNA: TGTGCCAGCAGTTTCGGGGGGCACGGCTACACCTTC.

This clonotype was found many times. V and J are TRBV27 and TRBJ1-4; D is unclear. The V gene lost 5 bases and the J gene lost 4 bases, with 8 bases spanning the gap. Germline loops: CDR1 MNHEY, CDR2 SMNVEV (reference sequence). This CDR3 is built from 13 residues. The CDR3 loop reads CASSGRSNEKLFF. The CDR3 DNA is TGTGCCAGCAGTGGCCGCAGTAATGAAAAACTGTTTTTT.

This clonotype occurred many times. This chain joins TRBV3-1 and TRBJ2-1; 13 nucleotides agree with TRBD2. The CDR3 runs 16 residues. Germline V CDR1 and CDR2: LGHDT, YNNKEL (reference sequence). V shed 4 bases and J 10 bases; nucleotides not matched to a gene: 10. The CDR3 region is CASSPLTSGRGGEQFF. Written as DNA, the CDR3 is TGTGCCAGCAGCCCACTCACTAGCGGGAGGGGTGGGGAGCAGTTCTTC.

The table lists this clonotype with a count of one. The chain combines TRBV2 with TRBJ2-3; TRBD2 matches 9 bases. Germline CDR1 reads SNHLY; CDR2 reads FYNNEI. J gave up 6 bases and V 3 bases, and 10 bases lay outside the gene matches. The CDR3 has 16 residues. CDR3 loop: CASSDPTSGHGDTQYF. CDR3 DNA sequence: TGTGCCAGCAGTGATCCGACTAGCGGCCATGGGGATACGCAGTATTTT.

This clonotype was recorded a few times. V is TRBV5-4 and J is TRBJ2-1; D is uncertain. V lost 1 base and J 2 bases, leaving 13 bases between the germline ends. The CDR3 totals 16 residues. Per germline, CDR1 SGHNT and CDR2 YYREEE (reference sequence). CDR3 sequence: CASSLYEVMPYNEQFF. CDR3 coding DNA: TGTGCCAGCAGCTTGTATGAAGTAATGCCCTACAATGAGCAGTTCTTC.

This clonotype showed up many times. This sequence joins TRBV5-1 and TRBJ2-1, with D possibly being TRBD1 or TRBD2 (6 bases each). This CDR3 region has 13 residues. Trimming pared 6 bases from V and 4 bases from J, leaving 11 bases between. Germline V lookup: CDR1 SGHRS, CDR2 YFSETQ. The CDR3 is CASTRGQYNEQFF. For the CDR3, the DNA is TGCGCCAGCACTCGGGGGCAGTACAATGAGCAGTTCTTC.

In its sample, this clonotype was seen many times. The chain joins TRBV9 to TRBJ1-1; D gene unclear. The V end was cut by 0 bases, the J end by 2 bases, with 11 bases between. This CDR3 spans 15 amino acids. Germline V gene sequence: CDR1 SGDLS, CDR2 YYNGEE. The CDR3 bases are TGTGCCAGCAGCGTAGACCCAGACCAAAACACTGAAGCTTTCTTT. Amino acids: CASSVDPDQNTEAFF.

V and J are TRBV6-1 and TRBJ1-6; 10 nucleotides line up with TRBD1. Per the germline V gene, CDR1 is MNHNS and CDR2 is SASEGT. With V trimmed by 5 bases and J by 8 bases, 3 bases remained unmatched. The CDR3 has 14 residues. The CDR3 sequence is CASSRQGAYSPLHF. CDR3 nucleotide sequence: TGTGCCAGCAGTAGACAGGGGGCCTATTCACCCCTCCACTTT.

The V and J genes are TRBV5-6 and TRBJ1-6; TRBD1 is a possible D gene (6 bases). This CDR3 is built from 16 residues. Germline values: CDR1 SGHDT, CDR2 YYEEEE. Trimming removed 6 bases from V and 0 bases from J, with 13 bases in between. The CDR3 DNA sequence: TGTGCCAGCACCCTAAGGGGGAGCTCCTATAATTCACCCCTCCACTTT. Translated, it gives CASTLRGSSYNSPLHF.

This clonotype was recorded at least ten times. This chain connects TRBV12-3 or TRBV12-4 to TRBJ1-1, with unresolved D. CDR3 length: 15 amino acids. V shed 4 bases and J shed 6 bases, with 18 bases lying between them. The CDR3 nucleotides are TGTGCCAGCAGTTCGGGTCCTCCCGGAGATTCTGAAGCTTTCTTT. It is translated as CASSSGPPGDSEAFF.

This clonotype was recorded at least ten times. The chain couples TRBV6-1 to TRBJ2-3; TRBD2 might be the D (5 bases). From germline, CDR1 is MNHNS and CDR2 SASEGT. This CDR3 spans 16 amino acids. Trimming removed 7 bases from V and 4 bases from J, with 21 bases in between. CDR3 sequence: CASMRTTMRAPDTQYF. As DNA, the CDR3 is TGTGCCAGCATGCGGACCACTATGAGGGCCCCAGATACGCAGTATTTT.

V usage is TRBV9 and J usage is TRBJ2-3, with 14 positions matching TRBD2. V shed 4 bases and J 5 bases; nucleotides not matched to a gene: 6. Germline lookup yields CDR1 SGDLS and CDR2 YYNGEE. CDR3 length: 16 amino acids. CDR3 amino acids: CASSSGLAGGRDTQYF. DNA of the CDR3: TGTGCCAGCAGCTCAGGACTAGCGGGAGGTCGAGATACGCAGTATTTT.

This clonotype has ten or more counts. CDR3 sequence: CASSHQTDRGEQYF. DNA of the CDR3: TGCGCCAGCAGCCACCAGACAGACCGCGGCGAGCAGTACTTC. The J gene is TRBJ2-7, the V gene TRBV4-1; maybe TRBD1 (5 bases). The V and J ends lost 3 bases and 6 bases respectively, with 15 bases between them. This CDR3 spans 14 amino acids. Germline-derived CDR1 and CDR2 are MGHRA and YSYEKL.

This clonotype was recorded at least ten times. The rearrangement links TRBV3-1 to TRBJ2-7; 14 positions match TRBD2. Trimming at V came to 8 bases and at J to 2 bases, leaving 2 bases not matched to a gene. The CDR3 is 14 residues long. Germline CDR1 is LGHDT and CDR2 is YNNKEL (reference sequence). This CDR3 reads CASSGLAGAYEQYF. In DNA form, the CDR3 reads TGTGCCAGCTCGGGACTAGCGGGAGCCTACGAGCAGTACTTC.

This clonotype was counted many times. The chain has TRBV7-9 and TRBJ2-1; 7 bases fit TRBD1. Looked up from germline, CDR1 is SEHNR and CDR2 is FQNEAQ (reference sequence). The CDR3 totals 22 residues. Trimming at V came to 4 bases and at J to 0 bases, leaving 24 bases not matched to a gene. CDR3 region: CASSSLGAGQAQKVSSYNEQFF. In nucleotides, the CDR3 is TGTGCCAGCAGCTCCTTAGGGGCCGGACAGGCACAAAAAGTTAGCTCCTACAATGAGCAGTTCTTC. Together with reference TRBV7-9 and TRBJ2-1, the CDR3 gives the full variable domain: DTGVSQNPRHKITKRGQNVTFRCDPISEHNRLYWYRQTLGQGPEFLTYFQNEAQLEKSRLLSDRFSAERPKGSFSTLEIQRTEQGDSAMYLCASSSLGAGQAQKVSSYNEQFFGPGTRLTVL.

Many counts were recorded for this clonotype. This chain connects TRBV6-1 to TRBJ1-1, with D tentatively TRBD1 (5 bases). V lost 7 bases to trimming and J lost 4 bases, with 19 bases between them. The CDR3 extends over 15 amino acids. Germline assignment: CDR1 MNHNS and CDR2 SASEGT. CDR3 in amino acids: CASNYQEGSGTEAFF. The CDR3 DNA reads as TGTGCCAGCAATTATCAGGAGGGGTCGGGCACTGAAGCTTTCTTT.

Remarks on this clonotype: This may be a read error: a much more frequent sequence differs by one nucleotide. The V gene is TRBV9, the J gene TRBJ2-1, with TRBD2 matching over 11 bases. Trimming took 0 bases from V and 1 from J; bases not matched to a gene: 0. This CDR3 is built from 16 residues. Germline V lookup: CDR1 SGDLS, CDR2 YYNGEE. The CDR3 sequence: CASSVASGRSYNEQFF. The CDR3 region has the DNA TGTGCCAGCAGCGTAGCTAGCGGGAGGTCCTACAATGAGCAGTTCTTC. Together with reference TRBV9 and TRBJ2-1, the CDR3 gives the full variable domain: DSGVTQTPKHLITATGQRVTLRCSPRSGDLSVYWYQQSLDQGLQFLIQYYNGEERAKGNILERFSAQQFPDLHSELNLSSLELGDSALYFCASSVASGRSYNEQFFGPGTRLTVL.

This clonotype has ten or more counts. The gene calls are TRBV5-1 and TRBJ2-7; tentatively, D is TRBD1 (6 bases). Looked up from germline, CDR1 is SGHRS and CDR2 is YFSETQ. Trimming removed 0 bases at V and 1 base at J, with 23 bases between. The CDR3 is 19 amino acids. CDR3 amino acids: CASSLVEWWSNRDSYEQYF. The DNA for the CDR3 is TGCGCCAGCAGCTTGGTAGAGTGGTGGTCTAACAGGGATTCCTACGAGCAGTACTTC.

The chain uses TRBV24-1 and TRBJ1-4; D not certain. The V gene lost 5 bases and the J gene lost 8 bases, with 14 bases spanning the gap. Germline V gene data show CDR1 as KGHDR and CDR2 as SFDVKD. The CDR3 extends over 14 amino acids. The CDR3 DNA is TGTGCCACCAGTGCCGCGGGAGTTGGGGAAAAACTGTTTTTT. This translates into CATSAAGVGEKLFF.

This clonotype was seen many times. The J gene is TRBJ1-1, the V gene TRBV27, with a possible D match to TRBD1 (5 bases). Trimming shortened V by 4 bases and J by 5 bases, and 14 bases separated the two germline ends. Germline CDR1 reads MNHEY; CDR2 reads SMNVEV (reference sequence). The CDR3 contains 14 residues. The CDR3 coding sequence is TGTGCCAGCAGTTGGGAGACAGAGGGTACTGAAGCTTTCTTT. Its protein product is CASSWETEGTEAFF.

The gene calls are TRBV19 and TRBJ1-2, with TRBD1 as a possible D gene (5 bases). The CDR3 runs to 14 residues. Trimming stripped 3 bases from V and 5 bases from J, with 13 bases between. Germline V gene lookup returns CDR1 LNHDA and CDR2 SQIVND (reference sequence). The CDR3 DNA reads TGTGCCAGTAGTATCCTTAGGGGTACTTATGGCTACACCTTC. Protein product: CASSILRGTYGYTF.

The rearrangement joins TRBV20-1 to TRBJ1-4, with 10 bases fitting TRBD1. Germline CDR1 is DFQATT and CDR2 is SNEGSKA (reference sequence). The CDR3 has 16 amino acids. V gave up 3 bases and J gave up 5 bases; unmatched junction bases: 9. CDR3: CSARTGGYLRNEKLFF. The CDR3 DNA is TGCAGTGCTAGGACAGGGGGCTATCTACGAAATGAAAAACTGTTTTTT.

This clonotype was recorded at least ten times. The rearrangement uses TRBV7-2 and TRBJ2-5, with D uncertain. This CDR3 region has 13 residues. CDR1 SGHTA and CDR2 FQGNSA come from the germline V gene. Deletions cut 5 bases from V and 1 base from J, with 8 bases between. The CDR3 sequence is CASSRRTQETQYF. The CDR3 region has the DNA TGTGCCAGCAGCCGCCGGACCCAAGAGACCCAGTACTTC.

This clonotype has ten or more counts. V usage is TRBV6-2 or TRBV6-3 and J usage is TRBJ2-1, with 9 positions matching TRBD1. With 4 bases clipped from V and 6 bases from J, the junction kept 7 bases outside the gene matches. The CDR3 spans 15 residues. From germline, CDR1 is MNHEY and CDR2 SVGEGT. The CDR3 spells CASSSFRDRVNEQFF. CDR3 coding DNA: TGTGCCAGCAGTTCTTTCCGGGACAGGGTCAATGAGCAGTTCTTC.

The CDR3 loop is CASSYSRTSGSSHNEQFF. CDR3 sequence (DNA): TGTGCCAGCAGTTACAGCCGGACTAGCGGGAGTTCGCACAATGAGCAGTTCTTC. The rearrangement joins TRBV6-2 or TRBV6-3 to TRBJ2-1; 13 nucleotides align to TRBD2. V lost 2 bases and J lost 5; bases outside the gene matches: 9. Germline CDR1 MNHEY, CDR2 SVGEGT. The CDR3 contains 18 residues.

The CDR3 reads CASSSYRVMGNQPQHF. CDR3 DNA: TGTGCCAGTAGTAGTTACAGGGTCATGGGAAATCAGCCCCAGCATTTT. V is TRBV19 and J is TRBJ1-5; possible D gene TRBD1, 6 bases. The germline V gene encodes CDR1 LNHDA and CDR2 SQIVND (reference sequence). The CDR3 length is 16 residues. V was pared by 4 bases and J by 4 bases, with 17 bases between.

At least ten counts were recorded for this clonotype. This chain joins TRBV12-3 or TRBV12-4 and TRBJ2-7; 9 bases fit TRBD2. The CDR3 is 14 amino acids. Trimming removed 6 bases from V and 6 bases from J; junction bases left unmatched: 9. The DNA of the CDR3 is TGTGCCAGCAGCCTTAGCGGGAGTCTTCGCGAGCAGTACTTC. Its translation is CASSLSGSLREQYF.

This clonotype has ten or more counts. J is TRBJ1-2 and V is TRBV28; no clear D gene. V was clipped by 5 bases and J by 4 bases, with 11 bases between them. Germline V lookup: CDR1 MDHEN, CDR2 SYDVKM. The CDR3 runs 13 residues. This chain's CDR3 is CASSRAELYGYTF. The CDR3 DNA reads as TGTGCCAGCAGTAGGGCAGAACTCTATGGCTACACCTTC.